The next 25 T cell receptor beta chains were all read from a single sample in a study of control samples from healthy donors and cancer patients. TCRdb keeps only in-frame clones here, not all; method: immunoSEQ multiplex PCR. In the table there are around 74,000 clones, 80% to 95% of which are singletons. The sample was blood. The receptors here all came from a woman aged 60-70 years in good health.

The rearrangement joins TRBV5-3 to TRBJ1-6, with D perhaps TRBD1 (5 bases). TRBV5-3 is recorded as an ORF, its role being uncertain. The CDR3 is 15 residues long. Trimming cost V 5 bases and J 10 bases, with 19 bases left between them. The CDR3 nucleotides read TGTGCCAGAAGTCTGGTTCGGGGGTTGGTCTCACCCCTCCACTTT. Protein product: CARSLVRGLVSPLHF.

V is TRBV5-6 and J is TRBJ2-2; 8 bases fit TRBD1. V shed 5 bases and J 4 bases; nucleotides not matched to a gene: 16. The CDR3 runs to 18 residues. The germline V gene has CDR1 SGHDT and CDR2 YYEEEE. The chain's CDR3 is CASRPGQGGLAVTGELFF. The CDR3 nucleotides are TGTGCCAGCAGGCCCGGACAGGGAGGTTTGGCAGTCACCGGGGAGCTGTTTTTT.

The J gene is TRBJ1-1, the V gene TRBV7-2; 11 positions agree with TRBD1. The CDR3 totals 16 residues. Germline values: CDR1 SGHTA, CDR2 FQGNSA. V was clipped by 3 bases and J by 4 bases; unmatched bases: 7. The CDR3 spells CASSFRPGTGGTEAFF. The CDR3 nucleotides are TGTGCCAGCAGCTTTCGACCCGGGACAGGGGGCACTGAAGCTTTCTTT.

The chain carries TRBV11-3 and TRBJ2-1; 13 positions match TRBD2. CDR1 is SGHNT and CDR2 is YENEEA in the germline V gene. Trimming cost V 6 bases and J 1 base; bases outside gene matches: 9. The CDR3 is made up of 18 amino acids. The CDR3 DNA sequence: TGTGCCAGCAGTCAAGGACTAGCGGGAGAAAGGTCCTACAATGAGCAGTTCTTC. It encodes CASSQGLAGERSYNEQFF.

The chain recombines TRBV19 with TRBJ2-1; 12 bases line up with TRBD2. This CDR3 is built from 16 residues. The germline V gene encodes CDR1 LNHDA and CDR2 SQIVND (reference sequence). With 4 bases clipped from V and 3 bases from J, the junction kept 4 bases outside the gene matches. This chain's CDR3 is CASSRGLAGNYNEQFF. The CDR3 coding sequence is TGTGCCAGTAGTAGAGGACTAGCGGGAAACTACAATGAGCAGTTCTTC.

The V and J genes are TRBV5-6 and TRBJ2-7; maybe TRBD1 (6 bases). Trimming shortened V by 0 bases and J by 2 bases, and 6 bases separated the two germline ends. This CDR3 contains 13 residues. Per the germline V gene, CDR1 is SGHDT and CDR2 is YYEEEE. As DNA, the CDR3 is TGTGCCAGCAGCTTGGAGGGGGCCTACGAGCAGTACTTC. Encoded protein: CASSLEGAYEQYF.

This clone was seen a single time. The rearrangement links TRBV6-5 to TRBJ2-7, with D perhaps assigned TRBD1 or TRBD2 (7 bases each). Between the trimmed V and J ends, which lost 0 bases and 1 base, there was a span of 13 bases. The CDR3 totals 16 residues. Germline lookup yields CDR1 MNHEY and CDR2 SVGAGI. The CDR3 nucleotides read TGTGCCAGCAGTTACTCGCGACAGGGAGGGTCCTACGAGCAGTACTTC. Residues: CASSYSRQGGSYEQYF.

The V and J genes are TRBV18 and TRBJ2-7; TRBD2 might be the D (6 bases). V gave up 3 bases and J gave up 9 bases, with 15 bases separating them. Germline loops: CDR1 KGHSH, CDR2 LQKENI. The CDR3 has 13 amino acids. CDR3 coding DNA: TGTGCCAGCTCACCTGGGACTTTGGAAGGGCAGTACTTC. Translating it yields CASSPGTLEGQYF.

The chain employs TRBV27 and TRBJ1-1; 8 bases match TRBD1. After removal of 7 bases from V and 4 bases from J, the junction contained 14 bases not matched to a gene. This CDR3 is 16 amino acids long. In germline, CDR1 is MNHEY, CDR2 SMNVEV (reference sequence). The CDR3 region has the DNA TGTGCCAGCATGCGCCCCCCCCTTCAGGGGGCCACTGAAGCTTTCTTT. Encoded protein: CASMRPPLQGATEAFF.

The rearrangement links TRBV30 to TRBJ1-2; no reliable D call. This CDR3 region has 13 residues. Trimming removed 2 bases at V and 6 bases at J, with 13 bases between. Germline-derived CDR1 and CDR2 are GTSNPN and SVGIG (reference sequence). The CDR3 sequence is CAWSSAGLNGYTF. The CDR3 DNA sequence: TGTGCCTGGAGTAGTGCGGGTCTCAATGGCTACACCTTC. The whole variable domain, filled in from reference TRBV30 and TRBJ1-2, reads SQTIHQWPATLVQPVGSPLSLECTVEGTSNPNLYWYRQAAGRGLQLLFYSVGIGQISSEVPQNLSASRPQDRQFILSSKKLLLSDSGFYLCAWSSAGLNGYTFGSGTRLTVV.

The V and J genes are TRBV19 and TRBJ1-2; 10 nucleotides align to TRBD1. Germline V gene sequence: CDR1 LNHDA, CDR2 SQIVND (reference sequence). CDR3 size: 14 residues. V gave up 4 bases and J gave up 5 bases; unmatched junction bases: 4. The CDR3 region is CASSRDRGRYGYTF. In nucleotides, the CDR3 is TGTGCCAGTAGTAGGGACAGGGGAAGGTATGGCTACACCTTC.

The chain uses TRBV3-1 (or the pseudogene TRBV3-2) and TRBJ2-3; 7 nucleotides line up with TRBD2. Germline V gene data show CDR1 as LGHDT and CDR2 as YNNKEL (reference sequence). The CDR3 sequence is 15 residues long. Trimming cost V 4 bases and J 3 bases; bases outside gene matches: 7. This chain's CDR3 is CASSLRLARTDTQYF. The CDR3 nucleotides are TGTGCCAGCAGCCTCCGACTAGCTAGGACAGATACGCAGTATTTT.

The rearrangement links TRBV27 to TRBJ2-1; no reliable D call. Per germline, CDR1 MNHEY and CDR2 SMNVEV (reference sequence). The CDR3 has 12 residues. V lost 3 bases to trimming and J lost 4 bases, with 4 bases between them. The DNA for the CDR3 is TGTGCCAGCAGTTTGACTTACAATGAGCAGTTCTTC. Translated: CASSLTYNEQFF.

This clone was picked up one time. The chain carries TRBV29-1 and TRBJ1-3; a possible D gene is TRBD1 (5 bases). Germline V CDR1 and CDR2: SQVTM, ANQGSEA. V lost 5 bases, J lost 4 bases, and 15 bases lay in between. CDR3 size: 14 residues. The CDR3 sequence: CSVSRGAGGNTIYF. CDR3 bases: TGCAGCGTTTCAAGGGGCGCAGGGGGAAACACCATATATTTT.

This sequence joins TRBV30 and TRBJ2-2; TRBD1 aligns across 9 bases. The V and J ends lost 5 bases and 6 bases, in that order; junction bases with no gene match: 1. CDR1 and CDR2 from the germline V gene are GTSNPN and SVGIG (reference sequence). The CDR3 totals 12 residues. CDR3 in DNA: TGTGCCTGGGACAGGGGGGCCGGGGAGCTGTTTTTT. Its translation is CAWDRGAGELFF.

CDR3 sequence: CAIERQGNYGYTF. The CDR3 DNA reads TGTGCCATCGAGAGACAGGGGAACTATGGCTACACCTTC. The chain joins TRBV2 to TRBJ1-2; TRBD1 matches 8 bases. The CDR3 covers 13 residues. Germline values: CDR1 SNHLY, CDR2 FYNNEI. J was trimmed by 2 bases and V by 10 bases; bases with no gene match: 6.

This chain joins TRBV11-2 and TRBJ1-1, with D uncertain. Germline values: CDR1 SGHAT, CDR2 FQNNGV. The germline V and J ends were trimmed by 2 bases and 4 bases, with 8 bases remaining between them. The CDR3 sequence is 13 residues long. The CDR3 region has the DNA TGTGCCAGCAGCTTATCAGGCTTCACTGAAGCTTTCTTT. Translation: CASSLSGFTEAFF.

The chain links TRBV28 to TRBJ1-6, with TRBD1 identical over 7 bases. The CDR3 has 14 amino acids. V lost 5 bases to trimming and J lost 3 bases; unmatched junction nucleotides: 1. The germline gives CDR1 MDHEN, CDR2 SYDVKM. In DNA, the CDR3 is TGTGCCAGCAGTCCAGGGGGCTATAATTCACCCCTCCACTTT. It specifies CASSPGGYNSPLHF. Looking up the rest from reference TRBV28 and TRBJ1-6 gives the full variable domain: DVKVTQSSRYLVKRTGEKVFLECVQDMDHENMFWYRQDPGLGLRLIYFSYDVKMKEKGDIPEGYSVSREKKERFSLILESASTNQTSMYLCASSPGGYNSPLHFGNGTRLTVT.

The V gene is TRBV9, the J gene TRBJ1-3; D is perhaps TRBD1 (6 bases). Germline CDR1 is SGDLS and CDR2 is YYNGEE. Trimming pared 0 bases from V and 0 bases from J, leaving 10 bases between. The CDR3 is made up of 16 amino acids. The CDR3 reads CASSVEWTVSGNTIYF. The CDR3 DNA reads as TGTGCCAGCAGCGTAGAATGGACAGTCTCTGGAAACACCATATATTTT.

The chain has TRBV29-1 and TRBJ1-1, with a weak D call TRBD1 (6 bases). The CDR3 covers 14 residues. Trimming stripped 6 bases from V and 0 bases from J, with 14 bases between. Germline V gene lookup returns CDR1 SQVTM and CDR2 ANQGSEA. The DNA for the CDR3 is TGCAGCGTACTCGGGGGGCGGTTGAACACTGAAGCTTTCTTT. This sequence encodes CSVLGGRLNTEAFF.

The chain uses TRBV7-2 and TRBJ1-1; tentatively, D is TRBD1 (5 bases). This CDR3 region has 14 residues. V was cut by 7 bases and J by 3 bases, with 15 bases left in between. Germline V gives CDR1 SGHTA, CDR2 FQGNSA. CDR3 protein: CASTLGGWDTEAFF. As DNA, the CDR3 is TGTGCCAGCACCCTTGGGGGATGGGACACTGAAGCTTTCTTT.

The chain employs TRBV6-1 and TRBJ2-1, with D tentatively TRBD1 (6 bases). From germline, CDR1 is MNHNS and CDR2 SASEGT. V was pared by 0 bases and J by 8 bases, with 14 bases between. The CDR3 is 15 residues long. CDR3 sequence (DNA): TGTGCCAGCAGTGAAGCGCGACAGGTGGGCTATGAGCAGTTCTTC. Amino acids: CASSEARQVGYEQFF.

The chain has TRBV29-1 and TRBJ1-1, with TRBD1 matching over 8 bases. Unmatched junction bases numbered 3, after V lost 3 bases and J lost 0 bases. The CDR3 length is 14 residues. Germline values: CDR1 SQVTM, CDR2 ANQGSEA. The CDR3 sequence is CSVDRGHMNTEAFF. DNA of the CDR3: TGCAGCGTTGACAGGGGGCATATGAACACTGAAGCTTTCTTT.

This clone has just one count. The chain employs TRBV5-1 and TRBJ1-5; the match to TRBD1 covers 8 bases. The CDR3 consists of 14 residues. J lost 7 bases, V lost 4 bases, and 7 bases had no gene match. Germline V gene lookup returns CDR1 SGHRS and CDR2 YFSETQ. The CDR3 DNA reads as TGCGCCAGCAGCCCTAGACAGGGGATGCAGCCCCAGCATTTT. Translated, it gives CASSPRQGMQPQHF.

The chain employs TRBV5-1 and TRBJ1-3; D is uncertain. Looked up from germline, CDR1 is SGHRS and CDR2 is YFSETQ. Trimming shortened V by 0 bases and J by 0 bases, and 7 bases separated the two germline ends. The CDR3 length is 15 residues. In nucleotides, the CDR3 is TGCGCCAGCAGCTTGGCAGGCCACTCTGGAAACACCATATATTTT. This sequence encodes CASSLAGHSGNTIYF. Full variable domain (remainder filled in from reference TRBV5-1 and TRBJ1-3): KAGVTQTPRYLIKTRGQQVTLSCSPISGHRSVSWYQQTPGQGLQFLFEYFSETQRNKGNFPGRFSGRQFSNSRSEMNVSTLELGDSALYLCASSLAGHSGNTIYFGEGSWLTVV.